Shown below are 8 T cell receptor beta chains from a single sample sequenced in a study of T cell responses to AZD1222 COVID-19 vaccine. Libraries were prepared by immunoSEQ multiplex PCR; TCRdb keeps only in-frame clonotypes and omits some of them. The sample holds some 200,000 clones, approximately 91% seen once. The source was peripheral blood, collected 28 days after the second AZD1222 dose. Every receptor here comes from an adult who received the AZD1222 COVID-19 vaccine.

This chain joins TRBV4-1 and TRBJ2-7; D perhaps matches TRBD2 (6 bases). From germline, CDR1 is MGHRA and CDR2 YSYEKL. V lost 3 bases and J 3 bases, leaving 15 bases between the germline ends. This CDR3 is built from 15 residues. The CDR3 DNA reads as TGCGCCAGCAGCCACGACCGGGACTCGTTCTACGAGCAGTACTTC. Residues: CASSHDRDSFYEQYF.

CDR3 nucleotide sequence: TGTGCCAGCAGCTTACTCAACAATGAGCAGTTCTTC. It translates to CASSLLNNEQFF. This chain connects TRBV11-3 to TRBJ2-1; D not certain. The CDR3 loop spans 12 amino acids. Per germline, CDR1 SGHNT and CDR2 YENEEA. V lost 2 bases, J lost 5 bases, and 4 bases lay in between.

The chain couples TRBV5-1 to TRBJ1-1, with unresolved D. Germline CDR1 is SGHRS and CDR2 is YFSETQ. Trimming cost V 4 bases and J 2 bases, with 18 bases left between them. The CDR3 has 16 amino acids. CDR3 sequence (DNA): TGCGCCAGCAGCGGGATGACAATTGGGAGAAACACTGAAGCTTTCTTT. It translates to CASSGMTIGRNTEAFF. The full variable domain, in which reference TRBV5-1 and TRBJ1-1 provide the parts outside the CDR3, is KAGVTQTPRYLIKTRGQQVTLSCSPISGHRSVSWYQQTPGQGLQFLFEYFSETQRNKGNFPGRFSGRQFSNSRSEMNVSTLELGDSALYLCASSGMTIGRNTEAFFGQGTRLTVV.

The V call is TRBV11-2, the J call TRBJ2-7; 9 bases align to TRBD1. With V trimmed by 4 bases and J by 6 bases, 4 bases remained unmatched. The CDR3 loop spans 13 amino acids. Germline assignment: CDR1 SGHAT and CDR2 FQNNGV. CDR3: CASSSTDRGEQYF. CDR3 nucleotides: TGTGCCAGCAGCTCAACGGACAGGGGCGAGCAGTACTTC.

This clone appeared a single time. The chain couples TRBV3-1 (or the pseudogene TRBV3-2) to TRBJ1-6; D may be TRBD1 (5 bases). The CDR3 runs 16 residues. Germline V lookup: CDR1 LGHDT, CDR2 YNNKEL (reference sequence). Trimming took 1 base from V and 8 from J, leaving 15 bases between them. Written as DNA, the CDR3 is TGTGCCAGCAGCCAAGGGTCGGGGGGGAGATATTCACCCCTCCACTTT. Translation gives CASSQGSGGRYSPLHF.

The chain joins TRBV12-5 to TRBJ2-3; unclear D gene. Looked up from germline, CDR1 is LGHNT and CDR2 is FRNRAP. Trimming took off 1 base at V and 4 bases at J, with 3 bases between the two ends. The CDR3 is made up of 12 amino acids. CDR3 sequence reads: CASGLASDTQYF. CDR3 DNA sequence: TGTGCTAGTGGTTTGGCTTCAGATACGCAGTATTTT.

The chain couples TRBV6-2 or TRBV6-3 to TRBJ2-1; no clear D gene. V was trimmed by 2 bases and J by 3 bases, leaving 5 bases between them. Germline CDR1 and CDR2: MNHEY and SVGEGT. The CDR3 is made up of 13 amino acids. The CDR3: CASSYGHYNEQFF. The CDR3, as DNA: TGTGCCAGCAGTTACGGGCACTACAATGAGCAGTTCTTC.

This sequence joins TRBV9 and TRBJ1-1; the D gene is possibly TRBD1 (6 bases). Trimming removed 3 bases from V and 5 bases from J, with 14 bases in between. The length of the CDR3 is 14 residues. Per the germline V gene, CDR1 is SGDLS and CDR2 is YYNGEE. This chain's CDR3 is CASSALPGVTEAFF. The CDR3 DNA reads as TGTGCCAGCAGCGCTCTCCCAGGGGTAACTGAAGCTTTCTTT.